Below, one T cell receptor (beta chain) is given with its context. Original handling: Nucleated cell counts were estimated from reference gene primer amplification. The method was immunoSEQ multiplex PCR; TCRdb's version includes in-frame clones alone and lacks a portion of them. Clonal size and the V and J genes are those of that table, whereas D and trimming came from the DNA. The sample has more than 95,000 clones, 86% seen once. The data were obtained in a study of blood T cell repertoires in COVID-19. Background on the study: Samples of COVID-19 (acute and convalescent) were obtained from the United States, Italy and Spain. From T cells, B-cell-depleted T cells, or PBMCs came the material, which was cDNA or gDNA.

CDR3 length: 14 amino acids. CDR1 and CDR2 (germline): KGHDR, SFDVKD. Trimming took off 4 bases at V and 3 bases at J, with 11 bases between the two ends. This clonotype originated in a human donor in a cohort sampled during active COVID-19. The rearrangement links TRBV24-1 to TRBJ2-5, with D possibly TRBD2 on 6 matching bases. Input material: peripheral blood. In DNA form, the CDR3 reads TGTGCCACCAGTGAGCGGGACGCTAAAGAGACCCAGTACTTC. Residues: CATSERDAKETQYF.